This TCR beta chain derives from a study of T cells in Graves' hyperthyroidism and ophthalmopathy. Findings and limits, study-wide: Patients with ophthalmopathy were separated from those with stable hyperthyroidism by a 13 V-J model. Progression to ophthalmopathy was predicted a median of 6.5 months early.

This CDR3 is 16 amino acids long. Germline V gene sequence: CDR1 MNHEY, CDR2 SMNVEV (reference sequence). V lost 4 bases, J lost 8 bases, and 11 bases stayed unmatched. A patient was excluded if there was uncontrolled infection, other autoimmune disease, pregnancy or lactation. Fresh peripheral blood, around 9.3 ml of it, supplied the PBMCs. This clonotype was seen a few times. The antigen is unknown. Authors of the study amplified TCR beta CDR3 regions from RNA transcripts. The primer set for the first-round RT-PCR of the TCR CDR3 was HTBI. TCRdb fed the multiplex PCR reads into MiXCR, producing one record per CDR3 protein. The sample lists a few hundred thousand distinct CDR3 sequences; approximately 14% were seen once.

V and J are TRBV27 and TRBJ1-4, with 9 bases lining up with TRBD1. The sequencing input was blood. The TCR originated in a woman in her 30s with Graves' hyperthyroidism. In DNA, the CDR3 is TGTGCCAGCAGTTCCGTCTCGGGACAGGGTGACGAAAAACTGTTTTTT. This translates into CASSSVSGQGDEKLFF.